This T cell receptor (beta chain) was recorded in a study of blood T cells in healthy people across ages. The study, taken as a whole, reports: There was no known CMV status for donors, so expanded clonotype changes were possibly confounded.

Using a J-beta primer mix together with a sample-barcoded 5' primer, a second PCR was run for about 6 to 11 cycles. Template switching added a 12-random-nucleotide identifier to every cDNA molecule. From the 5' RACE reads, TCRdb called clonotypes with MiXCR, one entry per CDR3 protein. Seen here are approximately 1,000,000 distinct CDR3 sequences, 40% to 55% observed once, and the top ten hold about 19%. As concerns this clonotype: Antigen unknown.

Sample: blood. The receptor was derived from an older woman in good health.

The DNA for the CDR3 is TGTGCCATCAGGGACAGGGCCCACGGGGCAGATACGCAGTATTTT. It is translated as CAIRDRAHGADTQYF. The chain recombines TRBV10-3 with TRBJ2-3, with 8 bases aligning to TRBD1. The germline CDR1 and CDR2 sequences are ENHRY and SYGVKD. After removal of 6 bases from V and 4 bases from J, the junction contained 9 bases not matched to a gene. CDR3 length: 15 residues.